Presented here are 20 T cell receptor beta chains from one specimen sequenced in a study of regulatory T cells in long-lasting Graves disease (dated by TCRdb to 2020 to 2023). Interpreted using the paper, the time point label stands for: persistent/refractory GD, antithyroid drugs over 5 years with positive TRAb. For both TCR sequencing and RNA sequencing, RNA was extracted from PBMCs using TRIzol. Library generation was performed with multiplex PCR. The instrument was an Illumina HiSeq 4000. CDR3 regions were amplified by Arm-PCR with iRepertoire HTBI primers to construct TCR beta libraries. TCRdb trimmed the raw reads at Q25, called clones with MiXCR and kept productive beta chains. Rows with a matching CDR3 protein are joined into one entry that keeps the most common DNA and genes. In all, the sample holds 450,000 or so distinct CDR3 sequences, and approximately 22% of those were seen once. Together, the top ten hold 10% to 15% of the sample.

The source was peripheral blood mononuclear cells (PBMCs), collected when the disease was refractory, from a patient treated with antithyroid drugs. Receptors originate from a female donor with Graves disease.

Concerning this clonotype itself: A much larger clone sits a single nucleotide away, making a read error possible. The chain joins TRBV28 to TRBJ2-7; D is perhaps TRBD2 (5 bases). CDR3 size: 11 residues. Germline V gene data show CDR1 as MDHEN and CDR2 as SYDVKM. Here the CDR3 DNA reads TGTGCCAACAGTGACTATACCGAGCAGTACTTC. This codes for CANSDYTEQYF.

The table lists this clonotype with many counts. This chain connects TRBV25-1 to TRBJ2-7, with D hard to call. Germline V gene lookup returns CDR1 MGHDK and CDR2 SYGVNS. The CDR3 totals 17 residues. V lost 5 bases and J 5 bases, leaving 25 bases between the germline ends. CDR3 in DNA: TGTGCCAGCAGTTCGAACATATGGGAAGATCTTTCGAACGAGCAGTACTTC. Amino acids: CASSSNIWEDLSNEQYF.

This clonotype was observed a handful of times. V is TRBV11-2 and J is TRBJ1-2, with a weak D call TRBD1 (6 bases). CDR1 and CDR2 (germline): SGHAT, FQNNGV. Between the trimmed V and J ends, which lost 3 bases and 7 bases, there was a span of 9 bases. This CDR3 spans 12 amino acids. The CDR3 region is CASSFTGSGYTF. CDR3 DNA: TGTGCCAGCAGCTTTACAGGGTCTGGCTACACCTTC. Using reference TRBV11-2 and TRBJ1-2 for the parts outside the CDR3, the full variable domain is EAGVAQSPRYKIIEKRQSVAFWCNPISGHATLYWYQQILGQGPKLLIQFQNNGVVDDSQLPKDRFSAERLKGVDSTLKIQPAKLEDSAVYLCASSFTGSGYTFGSGTRLTVV.

The V gene is TRBV5-1, the J gene TRBJ2-2; D might be TRBD2 (6 bases). The CDR3 runs 15 residues. Germline assignment: CDR1 SGHRS and CDR2 YFSETQ. Between the trimmed V and J ends, which lost 0 bases and 5 bases, there was a span of 11 bases. The CDR3, as DNA: TGCGCCAGCAGCTTGGAGGTTGCGGGGACCGGGGAGCTGTTTTTT. Translation: CASSLEVAGTGELFF.

This clonotype has only a few counts. The chain carries TRBV7-9 and TRBJ2-1; the D gene could be TRBD1 or TRBD2 (5 bases each). Germline V gene sequence: CDR1 SEHNR, CDR2 FQNEAQ (reference sequence). The CDR3 is 14 amino acids. V lost 4 bases and J 3 bases, leaving 10 bases between the germline ends. This CDR3 is CASSSRGNYNEQFF. The CDR3 DNA follows: TGTGCCAGCAGCTCCCGGGGCAACTACAATGAGCAGTTCTTC.

This clonotype was observed at least ten times. This sequence joins TRBV11-2 and TRBJ1-1; TRBD1 agrees at 7 bases. The CDR3 is made up of 15 amino acids. Germline assignment: CDR1 SGHAT and CDR2 FQNNGV. The junction had 4 bases not matched to a gene; V was cut back by 2 bases and J by 1 base. The CDR3 sequence: CASSLRGTENTEAFF. CDR3 DNA: TGTGCCAGCAGCTTAAGGGGGACAGAGAACACTGAAGCTTTCTTT.

This clonotype turned up a few times. The V call is TRBV12-3 or TRBV12-4, the J call TRBJ1-1, with D perhaps matching TRBD1 (5 bases). The V end lost 1 base, the J end lost 6 bases, and 12 bases lay between the germline ends. The CDR3 runs 14 residues. The CDR3 loop reads CASSLGGDVPEAFF. CDR3 DNA: TGTGCCAGCAGTTTAGGAGGGGACGTGCCTGAAGCTTTCTTT.

In its sample, this clonotype was seen a few times. The chain recombines TRBV20-1 with TRBJ2-5; 7 bases are a match to TRBD2. V gave up 3 bases and J gave up 5 bases; unmatched junction bases: 12. The length of the CDR3 is 15 residues. CDR1 DFQATT and CDR2 SNEGSKA come from the germline V gene (reference sequence). The CDR3 is CSASDWGGNGETQYF. DNA for the CDR3: TGCAGTGCTAGCGACTGGGGGGGAAACGGGGAGACCCAGTACTTC.

This clonotype occurred many times. J is TRBJ1-5 and V is TRBV24-1; D is ambiguous. The CDR3 length is 14 residues. From germline, CDR1 is KGHDR and CDR2 SFDVKD. V was cut by 1 base and J by 4 bases, with 7 bases left in between. CDR3 in DNA: TGTGCCACCAGTGATTTTGGAGAAAATCAGCCCCAGCATTTT. It specifies CATSDFGENQPQHF.

Ten or more counts support this clonotype. The chain has TRBV20-1 and TRBJ1-2; weak D call: TRBD1 (5 bases). This CDR3 has 14 amino acids. The V gene's germline CDR1 is DFQATT and CDR2 SNEGSKA (reference sequence). V lost 5 bases and J lost 1, with 14 bases in between. DNA for the CDR3: TGCAGTGCTGGGTTCGACAGAAATAACTATGGCTACACCTTC. Its protein is CSAGFDRNNYGYTF.

The V call is TRBV6-1, the J call TRBJ1-5, with D tentatively TRBD1 (5 bases). Trimming took 6 bases from V and 2 from J, leaving 11 bases between them. The CDR3 loop spans 14 amino acids. Per the germline V gene, CDR1 is MNHNS and CDR2 is SASEGT. As DNA, the CDR3 is TGTGCCAGCAGGGGACCGTTTGGCAATCAGCCCCAGCATTTT. Translating gives CASRGPFGNQPQHF.

This clonotype was counted a few times. The chain employs TRBV6-1 and TRBJ2-7, with unresolved D. This CDR3 comprises 14 residues. Germline V CDR1 and CDR2: MNHNS, SASEGT. V lost 2 bases, J lost 0 bases, and 8 bases lay in between. The CDR3 reads CASSEQINSYEQYF. The CDR3 DNA reads TGTGCCAGCAGTGAACAGATTAACTCCTACGAGCAGTACTTC.

This clonotype was counted ten times or more. This chain joins TRBV12-3 or TRBV12-4 and TRBJ1-5; D not certain. The V end was cut by 7 bases, the J end by 0 bases, with 16 bases between. The CDR3 spans 16 residues. In nucleotides, the CDR3 is TGTGCCAGCACTCCGGGTGGGATGGGTAGCAATCAGCCCCAGCATTTT. Translation gives CASTPGGMGSNQPQHF.

J is TRBJ2-2 and V is TRBV5-1; no reliable D call. Trimming cost V 0 bases and J 7 bases, with 10 bases left between them. Germline assignment: CDR1 SGHRS and CDR2 YFSETQ. The CDR3 has 14 amino acids. The DNA for the CDR3 is TGCGCCAGCAGCTTGGCCGTCGATCTCGGGGAGCTGTTTTTT. Residues: CASSLAVDLGELFF.

This clonotype has only a few counts. The chain employs TRBV19 and TRBJ1-1; D may be TRBD1 (6 bases). CDR1 and CDR2 (germline): LNHDA, SQIVND (reference sequence). V shed 10 bases and J shed 3 bases, with 15 bases lying between them. The CDR3 loop spans 13 amino acids. In DNA, the CDR3 is TGTGCCACAAGATCAACAGGGTACACTGAAGCTTTCTTT. It codes for CATRSTGYTEAFF. Looking up the rest from reference TRBV19 and TRBJ1-1 gives the full variable domain: DGGITQSPKYLFRKEGQNVTLSCEQNLNHDAMYWYRQDPGQGLRLIYYSQIVNDFQKGDIAEGYSVSREKKESFPLTVTSAQKNPTAFYLCATRSTGYTEAFFGQGTRLTVV.

The V gene is TRBV30, the J gene TRBJ2-7; 7 bases line up with TRBD2. The trim removed 3 bases at V and 2 bases at J, leaving 10 bases unmatched. This CDR3 spans 15 amino acids. The germline V gene encodes CDR1 GTSNPN and CDR2 SVGIG (reference sequence). CDR3 coding DNA: TGTGCCTGGAGGGGTCTAGCGGAGATCCCCTACGAGCAGTACTTC. Encoded protein: CAWRGLAEIPYEQYF.

The chain links TRBV29-1 to TRBJ2-5; D could derive from TRBD1 or TRBD2 (5 bases each). Trimming stripped 5 bases from V and 1 base from J, with 14 bases between. Germline CDR1 reads SQVTM; CDR2 reads ANQGSEA. The CDR3 totals 14 residues. The CDR3 protein is CSVLRQTIQETQYF. CDR3 DNA: TGCAGCGTTTTGAGACAGACTATCCAAGAGACCCAGTACTTC. Complete variable domain (other parts from reference TRBV29-1 and TRBJ2-5): SAVISQKPSRDICQRGTSLTIQCQVDSQVTMMFWYRQQPGQSLTLIATANQGSEATYESGFVIDKFPISRPNLTFSTLTVSNMSPEDSSIYLCSVLRQTIQETQYFGPGTRLLVL.

The V gene is TRBV7-3, the J gene TRBJ1-1, with 10 bases fitting TRBD1. CDR1 and CDR2 (germline): SGHTA, FQGTGA. Trimming took 3 bases from V and 5 from J; bases not matched to a gene: 18. The CDR3 has 19 residues. As DNA, the CDR3 is TGTGCCAGCAGCTTGATTCGTGAGGGACAGGGGAAGGAAGGGACTGAAGCTTTCTTT. Translated, it gives CASSLIREGQGKEGTEAFF.

Only a few counts were recorded for this clonotype. The rearrangement uses TRBV3-1 and TRBJ2-5; 8 bases match TRBD2. CDR1 LGHDT and CDR2 YNNKEL come from the germline V gene (reference sequence). The CDR3 is 14 residues long. V lost 3 bases to trimming and J lost 3 bases; unmatched junction nucleotides: 3. The CDR3 loop is CASSQSLAEETQYF. CDR3 nucleotide sequence: TGTGCCAGCAGCCAGTCACTAGCGGAAGAGACCCAGTACTTC.

This clonotype was counted at least ten times. The rearrangement links TRBV11-1 to TRBJ2-2; TRBD2 might be the D (6 bases). The V gene lost 5 bases and the J gene lost 2 bases, with 12 bases spanning the gap. The germline V gene encodes CDR1 SGHAT and CDR2 FQDESV (reference sequence). CDR3 length equals 15 residues. CDR3: CASSKSGGNTGELFF. The CDR3 region has the DNA TGTGCCAGCAGCAAATCCGGGGGAAACACCGGGGAGCTGTTTTTT.